There are a few counts of the clone carrying this TCR beta chain. Original handling: Scientists estimated how many nucleated cells there were by amplifying reference gene primers. Method: immunoSEQ multiplex PCR; TCRdb's copy keeps in-frame clones and lacks some. V and J calls and clone size are as listed in that table; D and trimming were resolved from the DNA. In the table there are roughly 220,000 clones, roughly 84% of which are singletons. This sample stems from a study of blood T cell repertoires in COVID-19. About the study: The United States, Italy and Spain were the sources of the acute and convalescent COVID-19 samples.

The germline V gene has CDR1 SNHLY and CDR2 FYNNEI. This CDR3 is 15 amino acids long. Trimming took 3 bases from V and 8 from J; bases not matched to a gene: 6. The sequence was obtained from a woman in her sixties or seventies who had recovered from COVID-19. J is TRBJ2-3 and V is TRBV2; 12 nucleotides agree with TRBD2. The sequenced sample was peripheral blood. This chain's CDR3 is CASSDSSGGAGTQYF. The DNA for the CDR3 is TGTGCCAGCAGTGACTCTAGCGGGGGGGCAGGTACGCAGTATTTT.